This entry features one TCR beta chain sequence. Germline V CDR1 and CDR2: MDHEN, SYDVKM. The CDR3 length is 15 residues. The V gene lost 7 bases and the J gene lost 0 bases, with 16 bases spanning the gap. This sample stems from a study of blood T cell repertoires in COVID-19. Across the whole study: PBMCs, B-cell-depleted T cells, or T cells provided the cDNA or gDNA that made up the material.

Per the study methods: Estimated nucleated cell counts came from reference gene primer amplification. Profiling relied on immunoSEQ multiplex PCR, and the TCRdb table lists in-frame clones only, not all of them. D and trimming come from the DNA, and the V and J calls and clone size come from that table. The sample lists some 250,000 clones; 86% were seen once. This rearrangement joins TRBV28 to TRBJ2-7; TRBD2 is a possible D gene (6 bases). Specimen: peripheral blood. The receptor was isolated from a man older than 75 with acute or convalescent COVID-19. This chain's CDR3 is CASTPRLSGSYEQYF. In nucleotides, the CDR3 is TGTGCCAGCACTCCGCGACTTAGCGGCTCCTACGAGCAGTACTTC.